These 5 T cell receptor beta chains originate from one sample sequenced in a study of T cells in localized non-small cell lung cancer. TCRdb's copy holds only in-frame clones and misses some; the assay was immunoSEQ multiplex PCR. The sample holds tens of thousands of clones, over 75% seen once. This sample comprised peripheral blood, obtained before any cancer treatment. These receptors originate from a female donor aged 60 or older with stage I lung adenocarcinoma.

This clone has just one count. This chain connects TRBV7-8 to TRBJ1-5; TRBD1 aligns across 10 bases. V shed 4 bases, J shed 5 bases, and the junction held 5 bases outside the gene matches. Germline V gene data show CDR1 as SGHVS and CDR2 as FQNEAQ. The CDR3 is 15 residues long. CDR3 nucleotides: TGTGCCAGCAGCTCGGGGGGACAGGGGTATCAGCCCCAGCATTTT. Protein: CASSSGGQGYQPQHF.

This clone was found a few times. The rearrangement joins TRBV7-2 to TRBJ2-1; D gene unclear. The germline V gene encodes CDR1 SGHTA and CDR2 FQGNSA. V gave up 4 bases and J gave up 10 bases, with 11 bases separating them. The CDR3 covers 12 residues. DNA for the CDR3: TGTGCCAGCAGCTCCCCCGGGCCCGAGCAGTTCTTC. This encodes CASSSPGPEQFF.

The V call is TRBV7-2, the J call TRBJ2-6; a weak D match, TRBD2 (5 bases). CDR1 is SGHTA and CDR2 is FQGNSA in the germline V gene. Trimming took off 1 base at V and 0 bases at J, with 13 bases between the two ends. This CDR3 comprises 18 residues. The CDR3 spells CASSLGGVGFSGANVLTF. The CDR3 DNA reads TGTGCCAGCAGCTTAGGGGGAGTGGGTTTCTCTGGGGCCAACGTCCTGACTTTC.

The J gene is TRBJ1-2, the V gene TRBV2; the match to TRBD1 covers 7 bases. The germline V gene encodes CDR1 SNHLY and CDR2 FYNNEI. This CDR3 has 14 amino acids. Trimming at V came to 3 bases and at J to 7 bases, leaving 8 bases not matched to a gene. This CDR3 reads CASSERGSGGGYTF. CDR3 in DNA: TGTGCCAGCAGTGAGCGGGGTTCAGGGGGTGGCTACACCTTC.

The V gene is TRBV7-9, the J gene TRBJ2-2; D remains ambiguous. The CDR3 loop spans 14 amino acids. V lost 6 bases and J 1 base, leaving 9 bases between the germline ends. The germline V gene has CDR1 SEHNR and CDR2 FQNEAQ (reference sequence). In nucleotides, the CDR3 is TGTGCCAGCAGAGGGTACCTGAACACCGGGGAGCTGTTTTTT. Amino acid sequence: CASRGYLNTGELFF. The variable domain in full, completed from reference TRBV7-9 and TRBJ2-2, reads DTGVSQNPRHKITKRGQNVTFRCDPISEHNRLYWYRQTLGQGPEFLTYFQNEAQLEKSRLLSDRFSAERPKGSFSTLEIQRTEQGDSAMYLCASRGYLNTGELFFGEGSRLTVL.